One sample yielded the 17 T cell receptor beta chains listed below, sequenced in a study of human T cells and chemical hapten exposure. Noted time point: pre-sensitization, week 0. Sample treatment: therapeutic diphenylcyclopropenone sensitization with weekly scalp DPC. TCRdb used MiXCR to reprocess the RACE reads, holding one entry per CDR3 protein. The profile covers some 300,000 distinct CDR3 sequences, with approximately 5% appearing a single time and around 8.6% taken by the ten largest. The specimen comprised whole blood, sampled in connection with sensitization to the hapten diphenylcyclopropenone (DPC). These receptors were taken from a woman in her late teens or twenties with alopecia areata. Some clones in this sample may be carry-over from other donors' samples.

About this clonotype: One end of the junction fails to match germline, which may point to a read error. The CDR3 loop reads CSGGPSKTAPQGDYGYNF. The CDR3, as DNA: TGCAGCGGGGGCCCGTCTAAAACGGCTCCACAGGGGGACTATGGCTACAACTTC. J is TRBJ1-2 and V is TRBV29-1, with 8 nucleotides matching TRBD1. Germline V gene data show CDR1 as SQVTM and CDR2 as ANQGSEA. CDR3 size: 18 residues.

As to this clonotype: The junction differs from germline at one of its ends, possibly a read error. The V gene is TRBV6-2 or TRBV6-3, the J gene TRBJ2-3, with 10 positions matching TRBD2. The CDR3 runs 13 residues. Germline CDR1 MNHEY, CDR2 SVGEGT. DNA for the CDR3: TGTGCCAGCAGTTACCTAGGACTAGCGGTTCTTAATTTT. Its protein is CASSYLGLAVLNF.

This clonotype was counted ten times or more. The gene calls are TRBV20-1 and TRBJ2-1; 7 bases map to TRBD2. CDR3 size: 14 residues. J gave up 6 bases and V 7 bases, and 12 bases lay outside the gene matches. Germline V gene data show CDR1 as DFQATT and CDR2 as SNEGSKA (reference sequence). CDR3 residues: CSGGGRGSFNEQFF. In DNA form, the CDR3 reads TGCAGTGGGGGGGGACGAGGAAGTTTCAATGAGCAGTTCTTC.

In its sample, this clonotype was seen a few times. The gene calls are TRBV6-5 and TRBJ2-7; no reliable D call. The CDR3 covers 13 residues. Germline CDR1 and CDR2: MNHEY and SVGAGI. V was pared by 6 bases and J by 7 bases, with 16 bases between. In nucleotides, the CDR3 is TGTGCCAGCAGCCGCCCACCGGCCCCGGAGCAGTACTTC. This codes for CASSRPPAPEQYF.

This clonotype was picked up a small number of times. This chain joins TRBV27 and TRBJ1-1; D unresolved. The CDR3 contains 14 residues. Germline CDR1 and CDR2: MNHEY and SMNVEV (reference sequence). The ends were cut back, 6 bases at V and 6 bases at J, with 17 bases in the middle. CDR3 protein: CASSRTSSYAEAFF. For the CDR3, the DNA is TGTGCCAGCAGCCGTACATCATCCTACGCTGAAGCTTTCTTT.

J is TRBJ1-3 and V is TRBV6-5; D gene uncertain. This CDR3 comprises 17 residues. Per the germline V gene, CDR1 is MNHEY and CDR2 is SVGAGI. Trimming took off 0 bases at V and 0 bases at J, with 12 bases between the two ends. CDR3 in DNA: TGTGCCAGCAGTTACTCGAGTTTGGGGAGCTCTGGAAACACCATATATTTT. Translated, it gives CASSYSSLGSSGNTIYF.

At least ten counts were recorded for this clonotype. This chain links TRBV20-1 with TRBJ2-4; 13 nucleotides line up with TRBD2. This CDR3 contains 16 residues. Germline lookup yields CDR1 DFQATT and CDR2 SNEGSKA (reference sequence). V shed 2 bases, J shed 6 bases, and the junction held 7 bases outside the gene matches. The chain's CDR3 is CSARTSGGAVGNIQYF. The CDR3 bases are TGCAGTGCTAGAACTAGCGGGGGGGCCGTCGGAAACATTCAGTACTTC.

This clonotype was found a few times. The chain uses TRBV20-1 and TRBJ1-4; D remains unclear. The germline V gene encodes CDR1 DFQATT and CDR2 SNEGSKA (reference sequence). Trimming cost V 4 bases and J 2 bases, with 11 bases left between them. The CDR3 has 14 amino acids. CDR3 sequence reads: CSAKKGSTNEKLFF. The CDR3 bases are TGCAGTGCTAAAAAGGGTTCGACTAATGAAAAACTGTTTTTT.

This clonotype was picked up many times. The chain employs TRBV18 and TRBJ2-3; 8 bases map to TRBD2. With 2 bases clipped from V and 4 bases from J, the junction kept 8 bases outside the gene matches. This CDR3 comprises 16 residues. Looked up from germline, CDR1 is KGHSH and CDR2 is LQKENI. The CDR3 loop is CASSPVLAGTPDTQYF. The CDR3, as DNA: TGTGCCAGCTCACCAGTTTTAGCGGGGACCCCAGATACGCAGTATTTT.

This clonotype occurred many times. This rearrangement joins TRBV20-1 to TRBJ1-1; 11 nucleotides agree with TRBD1. CDR3 length: 15 residues. Germline-derived CDR1 and CDR2 are DFQATT and SNEGSKA (reference sequence). Losses at the gene ends were 3 bases for V and 5 bases for J; bases not matched to a gene: 8. The CDR3 spells CSARGIGQGATEAFF. The CDR3 DNA is TGCAGTGCTAGGGGAATCGGACAGGGGGCGACTGAAGCTTTCTTT.

This clonotype was seen only a few times. CDR3 sequence (DNA): TGCGCCAGCAGCCACGCCTTGGGGGAAAGGAGCACAGATACGCAGTATTTT. It specifies CASSHALGERSTDTQYF. The rearrangement links TRBV4-3 to TRBJ2-3; D is tentatively TRBD1 or TRBD2 (5 bases each). This CDR3 spans 17 amino acids. Germline V gene sequence: CDR1 LGHNA, CDR2 YSLEER. Trimming stripped 3 bases from V and 0 bases from J, with 16 bases between.

This clonotype appeared many times. J is TRBJ2-7 and V is TRBV27; TRBD2 aligns across 7 bases. This CDR3 spans 16 amino acids. Germline assignment: CDR1 MNHEY and CDR2 SMNVEV (reference sequence). J gave up 3 bases and V 7 bases, and 15 bases lay outside the gene matches. The CDR3 DNA reads TGTGCCAGCAAGACCTTTTATGGGAGGGGTTACTACGAGCAGTACTTC. Amino acid sequence: CASKTFYGRGYYEQYF.

This clonotype has at least ten counts. The chain couples TRBV4-3 to TRBJ2-3; D may be TRBD2 (6 bases). The CDR3 consists of 16 residues. V lost 0 bases to trimming and J lost 4 bases, with 14 bases between them. Germline lookup yields CDR1 LGHNA and CDR2 YSLEER. For the CDR3, the DNA is TGCGCCAGCAGCCAAGATTATGGGGCGGGGTCAGATACGCAGTATTTT. Its protein is CASSQDYGAGSDTQYF.

The table lists this clonotype with a few counts. The chain combines TRBV6-2 or TRBV6-3 with TRBJ2-5, with a weak D call TRBD2 (7 bases). Germline V gene sequence: CDR1 MNHEY, CDR2 SVGEGT. The CDR3 sequence is 16 residues long. V lost 6 bases to trimming and J lost 4 bases, with 21 bases between them. The CDR3 nucleotides are TGTGCCAGCAGCCCCAGGGGTGCGGGGGCTAGAGAGACCCAGTACTTC. It specifies CASSPRGAGARETQYF.

The chain recombines TRBV7-2 with TRBJ1-5; D perhaps matches TRBD1 (6 bases). The CDR3 spans 16 residues. V gave up 1 base and J gave up 4 bases, with 14 bases separating them. Germline CDR1 reads SGHTA; CDR2 reads FQGNSA. The CDR3 DNA reads TGTGCCAGCAGCTTAGTGGGGGCGCCGGGGAATCAGCCCCAGCATTTT. Encoded protein: CASSLVGAPGNQPQHF.

V usage is TRBV12-3 or TRBV12-4 and J usage is TRBJ2-7, with 12 bases that match TRBD2. The CDR3 is 15 residues long. The V and J ends lost 7 bases and 5 bases, in that order; junction bases with no gene match: 9. CDR3 coding DNA: TGTGCCAGCACCTTTGGACTAGCGGGGTTGAACGAGCAGTACTTC. This sequence encodes CASTFGLAGLNEQYF.

The rearrangement joins TRBV29-1 to TRBJ1-2; the D gene is possibly TRBD1 (5 bases). In germline, CDR1 is SQVTM, CDR2 ANQGSEA. This CDR3 has 11 residues. Deletions cut 3 bases from V and 5 bases from J, with 7 bases between. This CDR3 is CSVDWGYGYTF. The CDR3, as DNA: TGCAGCGTTGATTGGGGGTATGGCTACACCTTC.